Described below is a single T cell receptor beta chain sequence and its context. Its antigen is not known. This sample is drawn from a study of T cell repertoires in cytomegalovirus infection. The CDR3 runs 14 residues. The V gene lost 3 bases and the J gene lost 5 bases, with 13 bases spanning the gap. Study-level results: The ex vivo response was dominated by HLA-C-restricted CMV-specific TCR beta clonotypes.

TCRdb itself ran the reads through MiXCR, one entry per CDR3 protein. Altogether under 200,000 distinct CDR3 sequences are present, about a tenth being singletons, with the ten largest covering about 4.6%. This TCR was sampled from a human donor in good health (CMV status not recorded). Some clones in this sample may be carry-over from other donors' samples. This chain uses TRBV12-3 or TRBV12-4 with TRBJ1-1, with no clear D. The specimen sequenced was PBMCs. The CDR3 spells CASSFRNKGTEAFF. For the CDR3, the DNA is TGTGCCAGCAGTTTCAGGAATAAAGGGACTGAAGCTTTCTTT.